The 3 T cell receptor beta chains reported below all come from one sample, sequenced in a study of blood T cell repertoires in COVID-19. Only in-frame clones appear in the TCRdb table, and some are missing; sequencing was by immunoSEQ multiplex PCR. The sample shows roughly 380,000 clones, more than 75% of them seen only once. The sample consisted of PBMCs or T cells enriched from blood (not recorded which). Source of these receptors: a man between 25 and 39 years old who had recovered from COVID-19.

The genes are TRBV19 and TRBJ2-5; 9 bases align to TRBD1. The junction had 11 bases not matched to a gene; V was cut back by 4 bases and J by 5 bases. CDR1 and CDR2 (germline): LNHDA, SQIVND (reference sequence). This CDR3 has 16 amino acids. The CDR3 DNA reads as TGTGCCAGTAGTAAGGCGGGACAGGGTCTTTGGGAGACCCAGTACTTC. Amino acid sequence: CASSKAGQGLWETQYF.

This chain links TRBV6-1 with TRBJ2-3; 12 positions match TRBD2. Germline CDR1 reads MNHNS; CDR2 reads SASEGT. This CDR3 is 16 amino acids long. V gave up 2 bases and J gave up 4 bases; unmatched junction bases: 4. The DNA for the CDR3 is TGTGCCAGCAGTGAATCAAGACTAGCGGGGGCAGATACGCAGTATTTT. Translating gives CASSESRLAGADTQYF.

This chain joins TRBV6-6 and TRBJ2-1, with 8 bases fitting TRBD2. Per the germline V gene, CDR1 is MNHNY and CDR2 is SVGAGI (reference sequence). This CDR3 contains 16 residues. Germline trimming cut 6 bases from V and 0 bases from J; bases unmatched to any gene: 7. The CDR3 spells CASSRGGASSYNEQFF. In nucleotides, the CDR3 is TGTGCCAGCAGCCGGGGGGGGGCGAGCTCCTACAATGAGCAGTTCTTC.